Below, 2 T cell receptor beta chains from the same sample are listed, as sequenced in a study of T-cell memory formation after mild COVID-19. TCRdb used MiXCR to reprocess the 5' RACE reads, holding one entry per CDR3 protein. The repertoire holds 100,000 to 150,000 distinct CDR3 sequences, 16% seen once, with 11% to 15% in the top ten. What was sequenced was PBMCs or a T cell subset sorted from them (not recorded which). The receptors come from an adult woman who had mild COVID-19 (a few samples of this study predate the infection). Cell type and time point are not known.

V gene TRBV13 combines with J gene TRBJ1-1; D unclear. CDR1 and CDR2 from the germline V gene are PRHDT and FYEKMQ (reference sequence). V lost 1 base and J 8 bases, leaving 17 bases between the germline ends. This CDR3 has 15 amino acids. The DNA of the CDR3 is TGTGCCAGCAGCTTAGTGGGCAGGTGTATTGTAGAAGCTTTCTTT. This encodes CASSLVGRCIVEAFF.

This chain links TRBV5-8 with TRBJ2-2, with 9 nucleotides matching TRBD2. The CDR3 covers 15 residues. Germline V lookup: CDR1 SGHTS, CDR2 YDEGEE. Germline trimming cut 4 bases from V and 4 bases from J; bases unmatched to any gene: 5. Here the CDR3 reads CASSPRLAVTGELFF. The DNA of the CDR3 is TGTGCCAGCAGCCCAAGACTAGCGGTCACCGGGGAGCTGTTTTTT.